A single sample gave rise to the 24 T cell receptor beta chains below, sequenced in a study of T cells in Graves' hyperthyroidism and ophthalmopathy. Amplification yielded TCR beta CDR3 regions, with RNA transcripts as the source. HTBI primers were the set used in a first-round RT-PCR of the TCR CDR3. TCRdb ran MiXCR on the multiplex PCR reads and lists one entry per CDR3 protein. The sample gives roughly 380,000 distinct CDR3 sequences, roughly 13% of which show up once; less than 25% is in the top ten. Input material: blood. Receptors were obtained from a man aged 25-40 years with Graves' hyperthyroidism that later progressed to Graves' ophthalmopathy.

This clonotype was detected ten times or more. The chain carries TRBV6-6 and TRBJ2-2, with D uncertain. Germline V gene sequence: CDR1 MNHNY, CDR2 SVGAGI (reference sequence). Trimming removed 0 bases at V and 0 bases at J, with 14 bases between. This CDR3 spans 18 amino acids. The CDR3 nucleotides are TGTGCCAGCAGTTACTCCGCCGGTGGAGCGCCGAACACCGGGGAGCTGTTTTTT. It yields the protein CASSYSAGGAPNTGELFF.

This clonotype occurred a few times. The chain is built from TRBV29-1 and TRBJ2-5, with 7 bases lining up with TRBD1. The CDR3 has 18 residues. The J segment lost 5 bases and the V segment lost 5 bases, leaving 23 bases of the junction unmatched. In germline, CDR1 is SQVTM, CDR2 ANQGSEA. CDR3 residues: CSVRPDRVSVIGSETQYF. CDR3 sequence (DNA): TGCAGCGTTAGACCCGACAGGGTCAGCGTAATAGGGTCGGAGACCCAGTACTTC.

The chain joins TRBV19 to TRBJ1-6; 8 positions agree with TRBD1. V trimming: 3 bases; J trimming: 8 bases; junction bases outside the gene matches: 0. The germline CDR1 and CDR2 sequences are LNHDA and SQIVND (reference sequence). The CDR3 contains 13 residues. The CDR3 is CASSMGQDSPLHF. CDR3 DNA: TGTGCCAGTAGTATGGGACAGGATTCACCCCTCCACTTT.

V usage is TRBV14 and J usage is TRBJ1-2; D might be TRBD1 (5 bases). The V gene lost 0 bases and the J gene lost 5 bases, with 10 bases spanning the gap. This CDR3 is built from 14 residues. CDR1 and CDR2 from the germline V gene are SGHDN and FVKESK. CDR3 sequence: CASSQESGTYGYTF. The CDR3, as DNA: TGTGCCAGCAGCCAAGAATCAGGGACGTATGGCTACACCTTC.

This clonotype has a count of ten or more. This chain connects TRBV10-2 to TRBJ1-2; D might be TRBD1 (5 bases). V lost 5 bases and J 2 bases, leaving 9 bases between the germline ends. The germline V gene has CDR1 WSHSY and CDR2 SAAADI. The CDR3 contains 13 residues. Here the CDR3 DNA reads TGCGCCAGCAGTATAGGGGCAAACTATGGCTACACCTTC. This codes for CASSIGANYGYTF.

This clonotype was detected ten times or more. This chain joins TRBV20-1 and TRBJ1-5, with D maybe TRBD1 (5 bases). In germline, CDR1 is DFQATT, CDR2 SNEGSKA (reference sequence). CDR3 length: 13 amino acids. Deletions cut 3 bases from V and 1 base from J, with 7 bases between. CDR3 amino acids: CSARGDSNQPQHF. The CDR3 DNA reads TGCAGTGCTAGGGGGGACAGCAATCAGCCCCAGCATTTT.

Ten or more counts support this clonotype. The genes are TRBV7-9 and TRBJ1-6, with 9 bases matching TRBD1. J gave up 7 bases and V 1 base, and 8 bases lay outside the gene matches. The germline V gene has CDR1 SEHNR and CDR2 FQNEAQ (reference sequence). The CDR3 spans 17 residues. The CDR3 reads CASSLVRRDRVNSPLHF. CDR3 bases: TGTGCCAGCAGCTTAGTTCGTCGGGACAGGGTGAATTCACCCCTCCACTTT.

This clonotype was counted a few times. A much larger clone lies one base from this, so it may be a read error. The CDR3 end shows no conserved phenylalanine or tryptophan, and so a read error is likely. The chain joins TRBV20-1 to TRBJ1-4; no clear D gene. The CDR3 has 16 residues. From germline, CDR1 is DFQATT and CDR2 SNEGSKA (reference sequence). The V gene lost 2 bases and the J gene lost 8 bases, with 21 bases spanning the gap. CDR3 sequence reads: CSARPPHSGLGEKLFL. The CDR3 DNA reads as TGCAGTGCTAGACCGCCCCACAGTGGGCTCGGAGAAAAACTGTTTTTA.

This chain joins TRBV6-1 and TRBJ1-5, with 7 bases lining up with TRBD1. CDR1 and CDR2 from the germline V gene are MNHNS and SASEGT. The V segment lost 7 bases and the J segment 0 bases; nucleotides outside the gene matches: 3. The CDR3 covers 14 residues. CDR3 coding DNA: TGTGCCAGCAAGGGGGCCTATAGCAATCAGCCCCAGCATTTT. This gives the protein CASKGAYSNQPQHF.

This clonotype showed up many times. The chain carries TRBV2 and TRBJ1-4; 7 nucleotides match TRBD1. Germline V lookup: CDR1 SNHLY, CDR2 FYNNEI. The J segment lost 3 bases and the V segment lost 10 bases, leaving 5 bases of the junction unmatched. This CDR3 region has 13 residues. CDR3 in amino acids: CATRQGSNEKLFF. DNA for the CDR3: TGTGCCACCCGACAGGGTTCTAATGAAAAACTGTTTTTT.

In its sample, this clonotype was seen a few times. This chain connects TRBV6-1 to TRBJ2-2; TRBD2 matches at 9 bases. J was trimmed by 1 base and V by 6 bases; bases with no gene match: 9. The germline CDR1 and CDR2 sequences are MNHNS and SASEGT. This CDR3 region has 17 residues. Here the CDR3 DNA reads TGTGCCAGCAGCCGGGGCGGAGCGGGGGGGAACACCGGGGAGCTGTTTTTT. Translation: CASSRGGAGGNTGELFF.

This clonotype was seen ten or more times. This rearrangement joins TRBV12-3 or TRBV12-4 to TRBJ1-4, with 8 bases lining up with TRBD1. V was pared by 6 bases and J by 7 bases, with 10 bases of the junction left unmatched. The CDR3 runs to 15 residues. CDR3 DNA sequence: TGTGCCAGCAGCCAGGGGGCAGGTATTTTTGAAAAACTGTTTTTT. This sequence encodes CASSQGAGIFEKLFF.

The rearrangement uses TRBV7-9 and TRBJ2-1, with a weak D call TRBD1 (5 bases). Deletions cut 2 bases from V and 1 base from J, with 21 bases between. The germline V gene encodes CDR1 SEHNR and CDR2 FQNEAQ (reference sequence). This CDR3 is 19 amino acids long. CDR3 sequence: CASSLYAPRGWVSYNEQFF. CDR3 nucleotides: TGTGCCAGCAGCTTATACGCCCCAAGGGGCTGGGTATCCTACAATGAGCAGTTCTTC.

This clonotype occurred many times. V and J are TRBV12-3 or TRBV12-4 and TRBJ1-1; maybe TRBD1 (6 bases). This CDR3 has 17 residues. V dropped 0 bases and J dropped 6 bases, with 20 bases sitting between them. CDR3 loop: CASSLAMGTGRGPEAFF. CDR3 bases: TGTGCCAGCAGTTTAGCGATGGGTACAGGGCGAGGCCCTGAAGCTTTCTTT.

For this clonotype: Possible read error: a much larger clone is one base away. The V and J genes are TRBV2 and TRBJ2-5; 7 bases match TRBD1. The CDR3 has 16 residues. The V gene's germline CDR1 is SNHLY and CDR2 FYNNEI. Trimming cost V 2 bases and J 0 bases; bases outside gene matches: 6. DNA of the CDR3: TGTGCCAGCAGTGAATCACTTGGGACAGACCAAGAGACCCAGTACTTC. This sequence encodes CASSESLGTDQETQYF.

This clonotype showed up many times. The chain uses TRBV20-1 and TRBJ1-5, with 10 bases fitting TRBD1. CDR3 length: 13 amino acids. The trim removed 5 bases at V and 5 bases at J, leaving 3 bases unmatched. The germline gives CDR1 DFQATT, CDR2 SNEGSKA (reference sequence). Written as DNA, the CDR3 is TGCAGTGCTGACAGGGGGCCTGATCAGCCCCAGCATTTT. Its protein product is CSADRGPDQPQHF.

This clonotype was seen only a few times. The V and J genes are TRBV2 and TRBJ1-3; 10 bases map to TRBD1. The CDR3 contains 15 residues. Germline values: CDR1 SNHLY, CDR2 FYNNEI. Trimming took 6 bases from V and 2 from J; bases not matched to a gene: 4. In nucleotides, the CDR3 is TGTGCCAGCAGGTCGGGACAGGGGACTGGAAACACCATATATTTT. Translation gives CASRSGQGTGNTIYF.

This clonotype turned up a few times. The chain uses TRBV6-1 and TRBJ1-4, with a tentative D call TRBD1 (5 bases). Germline V gives CDR1 MNHNS, CDR2 SASEGT. V was pared by 5 bases and J by 7 bases, with 20 bases between. The length of the CDR3 is 16 residues. The CDR3 nucleotides are TGTGCCAGCAGTTTGAAGGGGCGCAGTGTCGGTGAAAAACTGTTTTTT. The encoded protein is CASSLKGRSVGEKLFF.

This sequence joins TRBV7-2 and TRBJ2-7, with a weak D call TRBD2 (6 bases). The CDR3 loop spans 15 amino acids. V was cut by 8 bases and J by 0 bases, with 17 bases left in between. CDR1 is SGHTA, CDR2 FQGNSA, per germline. The CDR3 is CASGLGGSSSYEQYF. The CDR3 DNA is TGTGCCAGCGGGCTCGGGGGTTCGAGCTCCTACGAGCAGTACTTC.

This clonotype was detected ten times or more. The V and J genes are TRBV6-2 or TRBV6-3 and TRBJ2-7, with TRBD2 matching 8 bases. The CDR3 sequence is 14 residues long. CDR1 is MNHEY, CDR2 SVGEGT, per germline. J gave up 3 bases and V 4 bases, and 5 bases lay outside the gene matches. CDR3 sequence: CASSSASGGYEQYF. In DNA form, the CDR3 reads TGTGCCAGCAGTTCGGCCAGCGGGGGCTACGAGCAGTACTTC.

The J gene is TRBJ2-5, the V gene TRBV5-5, with 8 bases that match TRBD1. CDR1 is SGHKS and CDR2 is YYEKEE in the germline V gene (reference sequence). V trimming: 2 bases; J trimming: 5 bases; junction bases outside the gene matches: 5. The CDR3 sequence is 14 residues long. The DNA of the CDR3 is TGTGCCAGCAGCTTCCTACAGGGGGTCGAGACCCAGTACTTC. Translating gives CASSFLQGVETQYF.

Details on this clonotype: The junction does not match germline at one end; this may be a read error. This chain connects TRBV18 to TRBJ2-2, with D maybe TRBD2 (6 bases). The CDR3 is made up of 14 amino acids. Germline CDR1 is KGHSH and CDR2 is LQKENI. The CDR3 coding sequence is TGTGCCATCTCATCGGACTATTCCCCCGGGGAGCTGTTTTTT. Translating it yields CAISSDYSPGELFF.

This clonotype was observed a few times. One junction end disagrees with the germline gene, perhaps due to a read error. The chain recombines TRBV5-1 with TRBJ1-1, with D possibly being TRBD1 (6 bases). Germline CDR1 is SGHRS and CDR2 is YFSETQ. This CDR3 is 14 amino acids long. The CDR3: CASGLNAGAPEAFF. The CDR3 nucleotides read TGCGCCAGCGGCTTAAACGCAGGGGCCCCTGAAGCTTTCTTT.

The chain uses TRBV6-1 and TRBJ2-7; 7 positions agree with TRBD1. The J segment lost 4 bases and the V segment lost 6 bases, leaving 9 bases of the junction unmatched. This CDR3 is built from 14 residues. CDR1 is MNHNS, CDR2 SASEGT, per germline. The CDR3 sequence is CASSPGTVYYEQYF. The CDR3 DNA follows: TGTGCCAGCAGCCCCGGGACAGTTTATTACGAGCAGTACTTC.